This T cell receptor (beta chain) was found in a study of patients and donors after allogeneic stem cell transplantation. The V end was cut by 0 bases, the J end by 6 bases, with 29 bases between. The germline V gene encodes CDR1 LGHDT and CDR2 YNNKEL (reference sequence). This CDR3 comprises 21 residues. TCRdb ran MiXCR on the RT-PCR reads and lists one entry per CDR3 protein. This table has 190,000 or so distinct CDR3 sequences, roughly two fifths appearing once. The clonotype was recovered from a human donor who was either an allogeneic HSCT recipient or a stem cell or donor lymphocyte infusion donor (not recorded which). It is not recorded whose cells these are; they may come from a transplant donor. Sequencing was performed on blood, either unsorted or a sorted T cell fraction (not recorded which). J is TRBJ2-2 and V is TRBV3-1; TRBD2 might be the D (6 bases). The CDR3 bases are TGTGCCAGCAGCCAAGAAATCCCCCGCCGGGGGACCCCTACTCCGGCCGGGGAGCTGTTTTTT. Translating it yields CASSQEIPRRGTPTPAGELFF.